A single sample is the source of the 22 T cell receptor beta chains below, sequenced in a study of response to subunit inactivated influenza vaccine. One entry per CDR3 protein, called by TCRdb with MiXCR from the RT-PCR reads. The data hold 650,000 or so distinct CDR3 sequences, with approximately 15% observed a single time. The sequencing used PBMCs from blood, collected roughly 15 days before vaccination. These receptors all stem from a man aged 45-65 years who received an inactivated influenza vaccine.

This clonotype was seen repeatedly, ten times or more. This chain uses TRBV4-1 with TRBJ2-1; 12 nucleotides agree with TRBD2. Trimming removed 1 base from V and 4 bases from J; junction bases left unmatched: 5. The germline gives CDR1 MGHRA, CDR2 YSYEKL. The CDR3 sequence is 17 residues long. CDR3 protein: CASSQGLAGATYNEQFF. The CDR3 bases are TGCGCCAGCAGCCAAGGACTAGCGGGGGCCACTTACAATGAGCAGTTCTTC.

The chain joins TRBV10-3 to TRBJ2-1, with 7 bases that match TRBD2. The germline V gene has CDR1 ENHRY and CDR2 SYGVKD. The CDR3 has 15 residues. The trim removed 2 bases at V and 10 bases at J, leaving 11 bases unmatched. CDR3 DNA sequence: TGTGCCATCAGTGAGGCCTTATCGGGAGGCCGGGAGCAGTTCTTC. Amino acid sequence: CAISEALSGGREQFF.

This clonotype was counted only a few times. The rearrangement uses TRBV12-3 or TRBV12-4 and TRBJ1-1, with D uncertain. The length of the CDR3 is 14 residues. Trimming shortened V by 3 bases and J by 1 base, and 9 bases separated the two germline ends. CDR3 bases: TGTGCCAGCAGTTTTTGGCAGTCGAACACTGAAGCTTTCTTT. Encoded protein: CASSFWQSNTEAFF.

This chain joins TRBV28 and TRBJ2-1; D gene ambiguous. V dropped 8 bases and J dropped 5 bases, with 13 bases sitting between them. Per germline, CDR1 MDHEN and CDR2 SYDVKM. The CDR3 is 13 residues long. CDR3 coding DNA: TGTGCCAGCGGTAGGTCCCGCAACAATGAGCAGTTCTTC. Its translation is CASGRSRNNEQFF. The variable domain in full, completed from reference TRBV28 and TRBJ2-1, reads DVKVTQSSRYLVKRTGEKVFLECVQDMDHENMFWYRQDPGLGLRLIYFSYDVKMKEKGDIPEGYSVSREKKERFSLILESASTNQTSMYLCASGRSRNNEQFFGPGTRLTVL.

This clonotype was observed at least ten times. The chain recombines TRBV4-2 with TRBJ2-1; 9 bases fit TRBD2. The V gene end was trimmed by 4 bases and the J gene end by 2 bases; junction bases not matched to a gene: 12. The germline CDR1 and CDR2 sequences are LGHNA and YNFKEQ. The CDR3 extends over 18 amino acids. CDR3 amino acids: CASSPTPTVAGAYNEQFF. CDR3 nucleotide sequence: TGTGCCAGCAGCCCGACCCCGACCGTAGCGGGAGCCTACAATGAGCAGTTCTTC.

This clonotype turned up a few times. This chain connects TRBV7-6 to TRBJ2-5; D is undetermined. With 5 bases removed from V and 4 bases from J, the gap between germline ends came to 11 bases. Germline V lookup: CDR1 SGHVS, CDR2 FNYEAQ. The CDR3 has 13 amino acids. This CDR3 is CASSVAGRETQYF. The CDR3 bases are TGTGCCAGCAGCGTCGCCGGCCGAGAGACCCAGTACTTC. Complete variable domain (other parts from reference TRBV7-6 and TRBJ2-5): GAGVSQSPRYKVTKRGQDVALRCDPISGHVSLYWYRQALGQGPEFLTYFNYEAQQDKSGLPNDRFSAERPEGSISTLTIQRTEQRDSAMYRCASSVAGRETQYFGPGTRLLVL.

The rearrangement links TRBV20-1 to TRBJ2-7; D may be TRBD2 (5 bases). CDR1 is DFQATT and CDR2 is SNEGSKA in the germline V gene (reference sequence). The CDR3 is made up of 14 amino acids. Trimming left V 1 base short and J 3 bases short, with 13 bases between. The CDR3 protein is CSARGELNNYEQYF. As DNA, the CDR3 is TGCAGTGCTAGAGGGGAGCTCAACAACTACGAGCAGTACTTC.

About this clonotype itself: A read error may produce the germline difference seen at one junction end. V and J are TRBV7-7 and TRBJ2-2, with D perhaps TRBD1 (5 bases). The V gene's germline CDR1 is SSHAT and CDR2 FNYEAQ (reference sequence). This CDR3 comprises 15 residues. CDR3 in DNA: TGTGCTAGCAGCTTACAGGAACCGAACACCGGGGAGCTGTTTTTT. Translating it yields CASSLQEPNTGELFF.

There are a few counts of this clonotype. The V gene is TRBV12-3 or TRBV12-4, the J gene TRBJ2-2; D unresolved. This CDR3 is built from 12 residues. V gave up 7 bases and J gave up 0 bases, with 3 bases separating them. The CDR3 loop is CASTANTGELFF. DNA for the CDR3: TGTGCCAGCACGGCGAACACCGGGGAGCTGTTTTTT.

The J gene is TRBJ1-2, the V gene TRBV12-3 or TRBV12-4; a weak D match, TRBD1 (6 bases). V was pared by 6 bases and J by 8 bases, with 22 bases between. CDR3 length: 15 residues. The CDR3 sequence: CASSTRGRGGWGYTF. The CDR3 region has the DNA TGTGCCAGCAGCACTCGGGGACGGGGGGGCTGGGGCTACACCTTC.

The J gene is TRBJ2-2, the V gene TRBV12-3 or TRBV12-4; 9 nucleotides agree with TRBD2. This CDR3 spans 17 amino acids. V gave up 5 bases and J gave up 6 bases; unmatched junction bases: 13. The CDR3 is CASSTRASGTFPGELFF. The CDR3 coding sequence is TGTGCCAGCAGTACGAGGGCTAGCGGGACGTTTCCCGGGGAGCTGTTTTTT.

This clonotype was counted only a few times. The chain links TRBV29-1 to TRBJ2-7; 14 bases are a match to TRBD2. Germline-derived CDR1 and CDR2 are SQVTM and ANQGSEA. Trimming cost V 6 bases and J 3 bases; bases outside gene matches: 19. This CDR3 has 19 residues. As DNA, the CDR3 is TGCAGCGTGGGTGGGGGGACTAGCGGGAGTTTCCTCCCCTACTACGAGCAGTACTTC. Amino acids: CSVGGGTSGSFLPYYEQYF.

V usage is TRBV29-1 and J usage is TRBJ2-3; D is uncertain. V shed 4 bases and J shed 0 bases, with 11 bases lying between them. Germline V gives CDR1 SQVTM, CDR2 ANQGSEA. This CDR3 region has 14 residues. The CDR3 nucleotides are TGCAGCGTTGGGGTGGGAACTAGCACAGATACGCAGTATTTT. This encodes CSVGVGTSTDTQYF.

The chain has TRBV9 and TRBJ2-2, with 13 positions matching TRBD2. Looked up from germline, CDR1 is SGDLS and CDR2 is YYNGEE. The CDR3 is 17 amino acids. The ends lost 4 bases at V and 8 bases at J; junction bases unmatched: 11. The CDR3 bases are TGTGCCAGCAGCCCCGACGGGGGACTAGCGGGATTTGGGGAGCTGTTTTTT. This translates into CASSPDGGLAGFGELFF.

This clonotype was seen a handful of times. This sequence joins TRBV10-3 and TRBJ2-1; 13 bases fit TRBD2. J gave up 13 bases and V 6 bases, and 6 bases lay outside the gene matches. The CDR3 covers 13 residues. Germline V CDR1 and CDR2: ENHRY, SYGVKD. The CDR3 DNA sequence: TGTGCCATCAGCCCGGGACTAGCGGGGTTACAGTTCTTC. Its translation: CAISPGLAGLQFF.

This clonotype occurred a few times. The V call is TRBV4-3, the J call TRBJ2-7; a weak D match, TRBD2 (5 bases). Germline CDR1 reads LGHNA; CDR2 reads YSLEER. V lost 0 bases and J lost 1, with 13 bases in between. The CDR3 contains 16 residues. CDR3 amino acids: CASSQDLEGASYEQYF. The CDR3 DNA is TGCGCCAGCAGCCAAGATCTCGAGGGAGCTTCCTACGAGCAGTACTTC.

This chain links TRBV4-3 with TRBJ2-7; D perhaps matches TRBD1 (6 bases). This CDR3 spans 14 amino acids. V dropped 4 bases and J dropped 4 bases, with 14 bases sitting between them. The V gene's germline CDR1 is LGHNA and CDR2 YSLEER. Here the CDR3 reads CASSPTGARYEQYF. The CDR3 DNA follows: TGCGCCAGCAGCCCGACAGGCGCCCGGTACGAGCAGTACTTC.

The rearrangement links TRBV20-1 to TRBJ2-7; TRBD1 aligns across 7 bases. Germline values: CDR1 DFQATT, CDR2 SNEGSKA (reference sequence). V lost 5 bases to trimming and J lost 6 bases; unmatched junction nucleotides: 10. The CDR3 sequence is 13 residues long. CDR3 sequence (DNA): TGCAGTGCTCGAAGGGACAGCATATCCGAGCAGTACTTC. As protein: CSARRDSISEQYF.

In this sample, this clonotype turned up a few times. The V and J genes are TRBV7-2 and TRBJ2-5; unclear D gene. Trimming took off 5 bases at V and 5 bases at J, with 15 bases between the two ends. The length of the CDR3 is 14 residues. CDR1 is SGHTA, CDR2 FQGNSA, per germline. The CDR3 here is CASSLYARPETQYF. The CDR3 nucleotides are TGTGCCAGCAGCCTGTATGCGCGACCCGAGACCCAGTACTTC. The full variable domain, completed using reference TRBV7-2 and TRBJ2-5, is GAGVSQSPSNKVTEKGKDVELRCDPISGHTALYWYRQSLGQGLEFLIYFQGNSAPDKSGLPSDRFSAERTGGSVSTLTIQRTQQEDSAVYLCASSLYARPETQYFGPGTRLLVL.

The chain has TRBV30 and TRBJ2-7; 8 bases map to TRBD1. The V segment lost 4 bases and the J segment 6 bases; nucleotides outside the gene matches: 5. This CDR3 is built from 12 residues. In germline, CDR1 is GTSNPN, CDR2 SVGIG (reference sequence). The CDR3: CAWTLGQGEQYF. The CDR3 bases are TGTGCCTGGACCCTTGGACAGGGCGAGCAGTACTTC.

The chain is built from TRBV10-1 and TRBJ2-1, with D perhaps being TRBD1 or TRBD2 (5 bases each). Germline loops: CDR1 WNHNN, CDR2 SYGVQD (reference sequence). Trimming removed 10 bases at V and 4 bases at J, with 20 bases between. This CDR3 has 15 residues. The CDR3 protein is CANTTRGVGYNEQFF. CDR3 DNA sequence: TGCGCCAACACAACCCGAGGGGTTGGGTACAATGAGCAGTTCTTC.

On this clonotype: Given a much more abundant clone one base away, this may be a read error. The V gene is TRBV5-1, the J gene TRBJ1-1, with D hard to call. Deletions cut 4 bases from V and 1 base from J, with 8 bases between. The germline V gene encodes CDR1 SGHRS and CDR2 YFSETQ. CDR3 length equals 13 residues. The CDR3 here is CASSQAGNTEAFF. CDR3 DNA: TGCGCCAGCAGCCAGGCAGGGAACACTGAAGCTTTCTTT.